Below, one T cell receptor (beta chain) is given with its context. No antigen is known for it. This sample stems from a study of early T cells in non-severe SARS-CoV-2 infection. Across the whole study: The authors sequenced bulk RNA from unsorted whole blood, leaving chains unpaired.

Regarding the study as a whole: VDJdb-based matching was biased toward anti-spike CD8 responses and missed private and CD4 specificities.

This CDR3 region has 17 residues. The germline gives CDR1 SGDLS, CDR2 YYNGEE. V shed 4 bases and J 1 base; nucleotides not matched to a gene: 8. Separate cDNA molecules each had unique molecular identifiers attached to them. TCRdb redid the calling of the 5' RACE reads with MiXCR, one entry per CDR3 protein. The data show around 70,000 distinct CDR3 sequences, with 10% to 15% seen just once and 3.9% held by the top ten. The receptor was isolated from an adult who was a healthcare worker with PCR-confirmed SARS-CoV-2 infection or an uninfected control (not recorded which). J is TRBJ2-2 and V is TRBV9; 9 nucleotides align to TRBD2. Sequencing was done on a sample of whole blood. For the CDR3, the DNA is TGTGCCAGCAGCAACCCGACTAGCGGACTGAACACCGGGGAGCTGTTTTTT. This codes for CASSNPTSGLNTGELFF.